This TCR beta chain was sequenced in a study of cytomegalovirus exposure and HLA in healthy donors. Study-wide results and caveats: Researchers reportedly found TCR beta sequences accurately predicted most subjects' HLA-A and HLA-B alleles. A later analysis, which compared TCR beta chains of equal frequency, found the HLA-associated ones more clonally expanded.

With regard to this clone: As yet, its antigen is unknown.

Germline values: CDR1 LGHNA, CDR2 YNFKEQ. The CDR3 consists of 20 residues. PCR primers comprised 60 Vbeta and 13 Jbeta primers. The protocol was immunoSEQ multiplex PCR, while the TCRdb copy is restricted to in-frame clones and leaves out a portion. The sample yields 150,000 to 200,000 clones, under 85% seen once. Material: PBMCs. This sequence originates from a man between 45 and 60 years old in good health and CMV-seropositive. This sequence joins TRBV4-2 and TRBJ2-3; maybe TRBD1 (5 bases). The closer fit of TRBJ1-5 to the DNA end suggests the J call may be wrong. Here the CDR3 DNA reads TGTGCCAGCAGCCAAGATCTTGGACTAGCGGGGGGGAGTAGCACAGATACGCAGCATTTT. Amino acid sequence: CASSQDLGLAGGSSTDTQHF.